This TCR beta chain was identified in a study of blood T cell repertoires in COVID-19. Study-wide background: Donors in the United States, Italy and Spain gave samples during acute or convalescent COVID-19.

The CDR3 sequence is 16 residues long. Trimming removed 3 bases from V and 8 bases from J; junction bases left unmatched: 7. Per the germline V gene, CDR1 is MNHEY and CDR2 is SMNVEV (reference sequence). Clones were sequenced by immunoSEQ multiplex PCR, and TCRdb holds only the in-frame ones, with some missing. The profile covers hundreds of thousands of clones, with approximately 88% appearing a single time and 25% to 35% taken by the ten largest. J is TRBJ2-1 and V is TRBV27; TRBD2 matches at 13 bases. Sequencing was carried out using peripheral blood. This TCR derives from a man aged 35 to 55 with acute or convalescent COVID-19. The CDR3 here is CASSFTLAGGGDEQFF. The DNA of the CDR3 is TGTGCCAGCAGTTTCACACTAGCGGGGGGGGGCGATGAGCAGTTCTTC.